The rows below give T cell receptor beta chains drawn from one sample of a study of T-cell reconstitution after alpha-beta-depleted transplantation in children. TCRdb used MiXCR to reprocess the PCR reads, holding one entry per CDR3 protein. The sample lists approximately 350,000 distinct CDR3 sequences, around 15% occurring once. Sequences were derived from PBMCs, mostly from graft donor cells, sampled 360 days after TCRalphabeta/CD19-depleted stem cell transplant. The receptors shown here come from a male patient aged 2-15 years who had a stem cell transplant for acute lymphoblastic leukemia, so the T cells may come from the graft donor. The CDR3 runs from the conserved cysteine through the conserved F or W. Rows give clone size only sometimes, using once, few, many, or a class for an expanded clone.

.	TRBV7-3	TRBJ2-6	CASSPYALSGANVLTF
few	TRBV7-2	TRBJ2-3	CASTLSRDTDTQYF
few	TRBV7-2	TRBJ2-3	CASSPDGLRLLDTQYF
.	TRBV12-3/TRBV12-4	TRBJ2-2	CASSGQTNTGELFF
many	TRBV12-3/TRBV12-4	TRBJ2-2	CASSRRALHTGELFF
.	TRBV30	TRBJ2-1	CAWTNTYNEQFF
many	TRBV7-9	TRBJ2-3	CASSFGIGRAISLTDTQYF
.	TRBV12-3/TRBV12-4	TRBJ1-3	CASSRTGVGNTIYF
.	TRBV5-1	TRBJ2-1	CASSLGQNSYNEQFF
few	TRBV30	TRBJ1-1	CAWSVLSSWGTEAFF
few	TRBV6-2/TRBV6-3	TRBJ2-1	CASSYYRALLGDEQFF
.	TRBV4-1	TRBJ1-2	CASSPEVVNYGYTF
few	TRBV21-1	TRBJ2-7	CASSKVRGQGNEQYF
few	TRBV10-3	TRBJ1-1	CAISDGDRNTEAFF
few	TRBV28	TRBJ2-7	CASSSVWGDSYEQYF
.	TRBV4-1	TRBJ2-5	CASSQEPAIEETQYF
.	TRBV12-3/TRBV12-4	TRBJ2-1	CASSLDFAGGSYNEQFF